These T cell receptor beta chains were read from a single sample in a study of T cells in Graves' hyperthyroidism and ophthalmopathy. TCRdb re-derived calls from the multiplex PCR reads in MiXCR, one entry per CDR3 protein. Of 250,000 or so distinct CDR3 sequences listed, roughly 15% are singletons. Source material: blood. The receptor source for this set is a woman aged 50 to 60 with Graves' hyperthyroidism that later progressed to Graves' ophthalmopathy. CDR3s leave out the opening cysteine and the closing phenylalanine or tryptophan.

j_call cdr3_length v_call cdr3_aa
TRBJ1-1 12 TRBV28 ASSRVRDGTEAF
TRBJ1-1 12 TRBV30 AWSLQGLNTEAF
TRBJ2-7 9 TRBV20-1 SASSGGEQY
TRBJ1-1 14 TRBV10-3 AISGETARDNTEAF
TRBJ2-3 12 TRBV20-1 SATSGDMTDTQY
TRBJ2-1 10 TRBV2 ASSEIGNEQF
TRBJ2-1 14 TRBV19 ASSRTSTGSYNEQF
TRBJ2-1 11 TRBV2 ASTPDRVREQF
TRBJ2-1 16 TRBV30 AWSVYRATAYSYNEQF
TRBJ2-1 12 TRBV29-1 SVGSGVISNEQF
TRBJ1-2 15 TRBV6-2/TRBV6-3 ASSLFSWQGEYKGYT
TRBJ2-7 11 TRBV11-1 ASSLVGSYEQY
TRBJ1-5 12 TRBV30 AWTASGFNQPQH
TRBJ1-5 19 TRBV10-1 ASPKRQGELQFKQSNQPQH